This entry features one TCR beta chain sequence. This entry is derived from a study of T cell responses to AZD1222 COVID-19 vaccine. Study context: Second-dose intervals of approximately 4 or approximately 12 weeks were pooled.

Trimming at V came to 2 bases and at J to 6 bases, leaving 6 bases not matched to a gene. CDR3 size: 14 residues. CDR1 and CDR2 from the germline V gene are SGHDT and YYEEEE. Profiled with immunoSEQ multiplex PCR; TCRdb holds only in-frame clones, not every one. The profile shows over 110,000 clones, over 75% of them singletons. The sequences come from peripheral blood, collected on day 0 of AZD1222 vaccination. The chain combines TRBV5-6 with TRBJ2-7; TRBD1 matches 9 bases. This sequence was found in an adult in good health. CDR3 amino acids: CASSFTGGLSEQYF. The CDR3 nucleotides are TGTGCCAGCAGCTTTACAGGGGGCCTCTCCGAGCAGTACTTC.